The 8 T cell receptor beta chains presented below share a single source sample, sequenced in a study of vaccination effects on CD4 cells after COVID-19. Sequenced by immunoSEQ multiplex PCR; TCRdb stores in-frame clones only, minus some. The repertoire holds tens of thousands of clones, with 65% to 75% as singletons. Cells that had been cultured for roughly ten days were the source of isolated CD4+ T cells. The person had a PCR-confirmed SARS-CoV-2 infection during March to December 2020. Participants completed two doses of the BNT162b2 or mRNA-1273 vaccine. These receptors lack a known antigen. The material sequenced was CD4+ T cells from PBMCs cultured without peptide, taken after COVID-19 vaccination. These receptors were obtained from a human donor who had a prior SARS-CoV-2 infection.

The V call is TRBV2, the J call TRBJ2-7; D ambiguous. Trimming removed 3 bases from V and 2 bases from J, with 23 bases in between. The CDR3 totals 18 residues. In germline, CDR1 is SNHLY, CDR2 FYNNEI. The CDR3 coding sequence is TGTGCCAGCAGTGAGAGAGACGGAATCAATTTCGAGGCCTACGAGCAGTACTTC. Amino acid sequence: CASSERDGINFEAYEQYF.

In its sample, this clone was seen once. The CDR3 here is CASSKGTSGSYNEQFF. The DNA of the CDR3 is TGTGCCAGCAGCAAGGGGACTAGCGGGAGTTACAATGAGCAGTTCTTC. The chain has TRBV5-4 and TRBJ2-1; 14 bases match TRBD2. This CDR3 has 16 amino acids. Germline CDR1 and CDR2: SGHNT and YYREEE (reference sequence). With V trimmed by 4 bases and J by 4 bases, 4 bases remained unmatched.

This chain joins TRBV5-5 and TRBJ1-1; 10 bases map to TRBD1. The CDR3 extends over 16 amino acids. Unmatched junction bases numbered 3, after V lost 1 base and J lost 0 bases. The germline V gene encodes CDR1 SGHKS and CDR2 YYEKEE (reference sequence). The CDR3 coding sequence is TGTGCCAGCAGCTTGTGGGGACAGGGGATGAACACTGAAGCTTTCTTT. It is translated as CASSLWGQGMNTEAFF. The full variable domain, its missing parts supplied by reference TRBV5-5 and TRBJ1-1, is DAGVTQSPTHLIKTRGQQVTLRCSPISGHKSVSWYQQVLGQGPQFIFQYYEKEERGRGNFPDRFSARQFPNYSSELNVNALLLGDSALYLCASSLWGQGMNTEAFFGQGTRLTVV.

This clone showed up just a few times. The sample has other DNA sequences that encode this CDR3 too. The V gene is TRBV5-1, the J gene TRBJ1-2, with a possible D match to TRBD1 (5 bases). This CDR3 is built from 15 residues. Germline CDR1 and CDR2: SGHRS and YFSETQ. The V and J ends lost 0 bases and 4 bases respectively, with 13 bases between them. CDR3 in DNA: TGCGCCAGCAGCTTGGCCGTAGGGGCCAGCTATGGCTACACCTTC. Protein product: CASSLAVGASYGYTF.

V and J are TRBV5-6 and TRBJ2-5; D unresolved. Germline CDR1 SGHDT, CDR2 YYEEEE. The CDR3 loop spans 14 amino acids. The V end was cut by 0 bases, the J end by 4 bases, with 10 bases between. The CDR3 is CASSLGSVRETQYF. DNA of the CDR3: TGTGCCAGCAGCTTGGGCTCCGTAAGAGAGACCCAGTACTTC.

For the CDR3, the DNA is TGTGCCAGCAGTTTATTACAGGGGGCCGGTGAAAAACTGTTTTTT. Translating gives CASSLLQGAGEKLFF. The rearrangement uses TRBV6-5 and TRBJ1-4, with TRBD1 matching over 9 bases. With V trimmed by 4 bases and J by 7 bases, 7 bases remained unmatched. Germline loops: CDR1 MNHEY, CDR2 SVGAGI. The CDR3 totals 15 residues.

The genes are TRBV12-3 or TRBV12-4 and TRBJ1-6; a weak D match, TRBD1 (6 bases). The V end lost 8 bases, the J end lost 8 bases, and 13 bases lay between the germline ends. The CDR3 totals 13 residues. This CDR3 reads CASCGTMDSPLHF. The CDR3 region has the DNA TGTGCCAGCTGCGGGACAATGGATTCACCCCTCCACTTT.

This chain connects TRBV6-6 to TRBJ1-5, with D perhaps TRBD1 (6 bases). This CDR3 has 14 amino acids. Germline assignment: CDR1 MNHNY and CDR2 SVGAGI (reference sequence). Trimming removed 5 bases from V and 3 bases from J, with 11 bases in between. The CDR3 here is CASSDTGSNQPQHF. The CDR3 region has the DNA TGTGCCAGCAGTGACACAGGGTCCAATCAGCCCCAGCATTTT.